One and the same sample provided the 4 T cell receptor beta chains below, sequenced in a study of T cells in Graves' hyperthyroidism and ophthalmopathy. RNA transcripts served as the template for amplifying TCR beta CDR3 regions. The TCR CDR3 first-round RT-PCR relied on the HTBI primer set. TCRdb passed the multiplex PCR reads through MiXCR, listing each CDR3 protein once. The sample contains 300,000 to 500,000 distinct CDR3 sequences, around 14% of which appear only once. What was sequenced was blood. The receptors were sampled from a woman aged 25 to 39 with Graves' hyperthyroidism.

The table lists this clonotype with a few counts. This chain joins TRBV2 and TRBJ2-7; D may match TRBD1 or TRBD2 (5 bases each). Germline V CDR1 and CDR2: SNHLY, FYNNEI. Trimming removed 7 bases from V and 4 bases from J, with 14 bases in between. The CDR3 has 13 amino acids. The DNA for the CDR3 is TGTGCCAGCATGGACGGGACGTTGTACGAGCAGTACTTC. Its protein product is CASMDGTLYEQYF.

This clonotype has a count of ten or more. This chain uses TRBV9 with TRBJ1-2; D not resolved. CDR3 length: 13 amino acids. Trimming shortened V by 0 bases and J by 4 bases, and 7 bases separated the two germline ends. CDR1 SGDLS and CDR2 YYNGEE come from the germline V gene. The DNA for the CDR3 is TGTGCCAGCAGCGTAGGTCAGAGCTATGGCTACACCTTC. It codes for CASSVGQSYGYTF.

In this sample, this clonotype turned up many times. This chain connects TRBV2 to TRBJ2-6, with D uncertain. Trimming took off 4 bases at V and 0 bases at J, with 7 bases between the two ends. The CDR3 runs 15 residues. Germline CDR1 reads SNHLY; CDR2 reads FYNNEI. CDR3 region: CASSAGRSGANVLTF. The CDR3 nucleotides read TGTGCCAGCAGTGCCGGCCGCTCTGGGGCCAACGTCCTGACTTTC.

This chain connects TRBV7-9 to TRBJ2-2; tentative D call: TRBD1 (6 bases). In germline, CDR1 is SEHNR, CDR2 FQNEAQ (reference sequence). The CDR3 totals 15 residues. Trimming cost V 6 bases and J 4 bases, with 15 bases left between them. CDR3 nucleotide sequence: TGTGCCAGCAGTCCCGGGACATTAGGCACCGGGGAGCTGTTTTTT. Translated: CASSPGTLGTGELFF.